This T cell receptor (beta chain) was captured by sequencing in a study of shared clonotypes between healthy human individuals. Splitting of CD4+ cells produced CD45RA+ naive and CD45RA-negative memory subsets. Sequencing used immunoSEQ multiplex PCR; TCRdb keeps in-frame clones, though not all of them. In the table there are some 2.3 million clones, 93% of which are singletons. V dropped 6 bases and J dropped 3 bases, with 14 bases sitting between them. The CDR3 has 14 residues. Germline lookup yields CDR1 MGHRA and CDR2 YSYEKL. The sequenced sample consisted of naive CD4+ T cells from PBMCs. Subset of the sample: CD45RA+ positively selected. This TCR was recovered from a man younger than 30 in good health. Some clones in this sample may be carry-over from other donors' samples. This chain uses TRBV4-1 with TRBJ1-1; TRBD1 is a possible D gene (5 bases). The chain's CDR3 is CASSKSGGDTEAFF. The CDR3 nucleotides read TGCGCCAGCAGTAAGAGTGGGGGAGACACTGAAGCTTTCTTT.